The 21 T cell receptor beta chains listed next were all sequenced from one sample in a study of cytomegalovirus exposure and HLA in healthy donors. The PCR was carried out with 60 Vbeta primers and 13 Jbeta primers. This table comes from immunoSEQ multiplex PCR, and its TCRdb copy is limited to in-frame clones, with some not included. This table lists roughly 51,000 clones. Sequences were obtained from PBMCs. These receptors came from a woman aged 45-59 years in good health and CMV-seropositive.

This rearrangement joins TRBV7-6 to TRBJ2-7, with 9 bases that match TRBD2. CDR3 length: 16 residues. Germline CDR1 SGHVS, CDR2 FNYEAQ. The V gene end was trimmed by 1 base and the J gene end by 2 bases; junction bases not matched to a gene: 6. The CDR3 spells CASSLGASGAAYEQYF. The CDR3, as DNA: TGTGCCAGCAGCTTAGGTGCTAGCGGGGCAGCCTACGAGCAGTACTTC. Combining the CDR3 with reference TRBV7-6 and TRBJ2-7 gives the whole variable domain GAGVSQSPRYKVTKRGQDVALRCDPISGHVSLYWYRQALGQGPEFLTYFNYEAQQDKSGLPNDRFSAERPEGSISTLTIQRTEQRDSAMYRCASSLGASGAAYEQYFGPGTRLTVT.

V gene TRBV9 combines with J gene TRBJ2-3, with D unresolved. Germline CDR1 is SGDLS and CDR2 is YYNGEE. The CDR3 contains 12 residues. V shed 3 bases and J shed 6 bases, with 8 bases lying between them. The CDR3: CASSASSDTQYF. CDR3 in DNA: TGTGCCAGCAGCGCGAGTTCCGATACGCAGTATTTT. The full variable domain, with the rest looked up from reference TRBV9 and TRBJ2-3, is DSGVTQTPKHLITATGQRVTLRCSPRSGDLSVYWYQQSLDQGLQFLIQYYNGEERAKGNILERFSAQQFPDLHSELNLSSLELGDSALYFCASSASSDTQYFGPGTRLTVL.

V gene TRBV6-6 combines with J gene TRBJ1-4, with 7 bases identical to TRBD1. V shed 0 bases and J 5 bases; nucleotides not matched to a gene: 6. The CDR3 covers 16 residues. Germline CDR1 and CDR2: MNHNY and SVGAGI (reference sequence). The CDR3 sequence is CASSYSSDRQNEKLFF. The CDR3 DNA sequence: TGTGCCAGCAGTTACTCGTCGGACAGGCAAAATGAAAAACTGTTTTTT.

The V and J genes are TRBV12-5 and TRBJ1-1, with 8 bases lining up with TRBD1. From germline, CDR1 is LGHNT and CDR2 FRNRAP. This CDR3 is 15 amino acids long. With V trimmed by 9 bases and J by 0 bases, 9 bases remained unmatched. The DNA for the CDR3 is TGTGCTAGCCAGACGGGACAGGATATGAACACTGAAGCTTTCTTT. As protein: CASQTGQDMNTEAFF.

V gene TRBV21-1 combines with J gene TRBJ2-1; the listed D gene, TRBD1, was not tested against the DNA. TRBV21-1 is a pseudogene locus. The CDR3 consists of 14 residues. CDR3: CAILGQGTYNEQFF. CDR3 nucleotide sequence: TGTGCCATACTGGGACAGGGCACCTACAATGAGCAGTTCTTC.

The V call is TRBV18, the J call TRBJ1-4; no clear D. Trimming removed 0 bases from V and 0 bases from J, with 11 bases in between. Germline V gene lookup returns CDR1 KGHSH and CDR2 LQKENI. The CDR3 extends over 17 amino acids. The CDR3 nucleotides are TGTGCCAGCTCACCACCAATTCACGGTGCAACTAATGAAAAACTGTTTTTT. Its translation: CASSPPIHGATNEKLFF.

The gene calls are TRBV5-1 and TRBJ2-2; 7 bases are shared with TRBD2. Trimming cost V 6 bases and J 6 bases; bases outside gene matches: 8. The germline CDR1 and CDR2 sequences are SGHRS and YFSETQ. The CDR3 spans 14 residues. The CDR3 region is CASTGGRGAGELFF. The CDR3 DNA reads TGCGCCAGCACCGGGGGACGGGGGGCCGGGGAGCTGTTTTTT.

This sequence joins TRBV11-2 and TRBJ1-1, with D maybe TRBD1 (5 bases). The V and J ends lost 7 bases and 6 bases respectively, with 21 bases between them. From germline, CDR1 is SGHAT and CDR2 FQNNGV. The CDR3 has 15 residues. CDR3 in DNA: TGTGCCAGCAACCGCGGGGGAGGCGGGGAGGCTGAAGCTTTCTTT. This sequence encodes CASNRGGGGEAEAFF.

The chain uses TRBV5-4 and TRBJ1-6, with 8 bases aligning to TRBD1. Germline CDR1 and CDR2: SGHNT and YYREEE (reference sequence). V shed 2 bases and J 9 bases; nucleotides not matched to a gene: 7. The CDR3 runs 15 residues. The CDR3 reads CASSFIGTGGSPLHF. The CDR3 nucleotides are TGTGCCAGCAGCTTTATCGGGACAGGCGGTTCACCCCTCCACTTT.

The CDR3 sequence is CASSLDGLSGNTIYF. The CDR3 coding sequence is TGCGCCAGCAGCTTGGACGGTCTCTCTGGAAACACCATATATTTT. The chain recombines TRBV5-1 with TRBJ1-3; D not certain. The CDR3 extends over 15 amino acids. Between the trimmed V and J ends, which lost 0 bases and 0 bases, there was a span of 7 bases. Per germline, CDR1 SGHRS and CDR2 YFSETQ.

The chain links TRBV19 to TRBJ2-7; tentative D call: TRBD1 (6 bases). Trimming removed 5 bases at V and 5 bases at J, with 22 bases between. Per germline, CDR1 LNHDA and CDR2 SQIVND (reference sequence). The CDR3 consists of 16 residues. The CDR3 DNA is TGTGCCAGTAGTCCCCGGGGAGAAGGGGGAGCCGACGAGCAGTACTTC. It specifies CASSPRGEGGADEQYF.

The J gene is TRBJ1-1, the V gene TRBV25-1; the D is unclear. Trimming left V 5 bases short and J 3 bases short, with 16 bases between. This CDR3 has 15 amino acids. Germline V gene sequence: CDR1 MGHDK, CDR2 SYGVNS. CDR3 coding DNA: TGTGCCAGCAGTCCAGGTACCCAGGTGCACACTGAAGCTTTCTTT. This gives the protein CASSPGTQVHTEAFF. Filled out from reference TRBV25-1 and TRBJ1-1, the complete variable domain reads EADIYQTPRYLVIGTGKKITLECSQTMGHDKMYWYQQDPGMELHLIHYSYGVNSTEKGDLSSESTVSRIRTEHFPLTLESARPSHTSQYLCASSPGTQVHTEAFFGQGTRLTVV.

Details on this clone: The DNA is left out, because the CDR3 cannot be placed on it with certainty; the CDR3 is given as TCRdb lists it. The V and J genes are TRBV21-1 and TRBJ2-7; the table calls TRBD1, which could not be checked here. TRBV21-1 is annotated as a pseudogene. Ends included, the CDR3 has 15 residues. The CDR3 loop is CASSNGWGQGAEQYF.

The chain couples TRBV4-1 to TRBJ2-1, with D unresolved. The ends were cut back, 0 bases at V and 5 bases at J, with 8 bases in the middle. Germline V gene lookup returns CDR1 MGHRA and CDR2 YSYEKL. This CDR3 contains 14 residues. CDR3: CASSQDATDNEQFF. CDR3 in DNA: TGCGCCAGCAGCCAAGATGCTACCGACAATGAGCAGTTCTTC.

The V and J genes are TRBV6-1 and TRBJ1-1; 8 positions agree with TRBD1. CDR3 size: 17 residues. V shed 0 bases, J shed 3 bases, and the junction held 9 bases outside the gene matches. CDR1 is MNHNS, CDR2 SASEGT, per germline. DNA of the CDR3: TGTGCCAGCAGTGAAGCAGAATGGGAACAGGGGGACACTGAAGCTTTCTTT. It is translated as CASSEAEWEQGDTEAFF.

In DNA form, the CDR3 reads TGTGCCAGCAGTCCCTGGACTAGCGGGAGCTCCTACAATGAGCAGTTCTTC. The encoded protein is CASSPWTSGSSYNEQFF. J is TRBJ2-1 and V is TRBV27, with 13 nucleotides matching TRBD2. CDR3 length: 17 amino acids. V dropped 5 bases and J dropped 0; count of bases not matched to a gene: 4. Germline CDR1 is MNHEY and CDR2 is SMNVEV (reference sequence).

CDR3 region: CASRGVRRQVNTEAFF. DNA for the CDR3: TGTGCCAGCAGGGGGGTCCGGAGACAGGTTAACACTGAAGCTTTCTTT. V gene TRBV28 combines with J gene TRBJ1-1; TRBD1 is a possible D gene (6 bases). The germline CDR1 and CDR2 sequences are MDHEN and SYDVKM. Trimming stripped 6 bases from V and 2 bases from J, with 19 bases between. The CDR3 spans 16 residues. Drawing the rest from reference TRBV28 and TRBJ1-1, the complete variable domain is DVKVTQSSRYLVKRTGEKVFLECVQDMDHENMFWYRQDPGLGLRLIYFSYDVKMKEKGDIPEGYSVSREKKERFSLILESASTNQTSMYLCASRGVRRQVNTEAFFGQGTRLTVV.

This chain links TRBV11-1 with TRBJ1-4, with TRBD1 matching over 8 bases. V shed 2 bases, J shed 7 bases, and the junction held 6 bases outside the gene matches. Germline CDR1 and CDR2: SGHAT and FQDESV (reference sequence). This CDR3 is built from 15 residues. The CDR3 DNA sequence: TGTGCCAGCAGCTTAAATCCGGACAGGGCTGAAAAACTGTTTTTT. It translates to CASSLNPDRAEKLFF. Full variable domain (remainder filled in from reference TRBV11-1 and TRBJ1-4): EAEVAQSPRYKITEKSQAVAFWCDPISGHATLYWYRQILGQGPELLVQFQDESVVDDSQLPKDRFSAERLKGVDSTLKIQPAELGDSAMYLCASSLNPDRAEKLFFGSGTQLSVL.

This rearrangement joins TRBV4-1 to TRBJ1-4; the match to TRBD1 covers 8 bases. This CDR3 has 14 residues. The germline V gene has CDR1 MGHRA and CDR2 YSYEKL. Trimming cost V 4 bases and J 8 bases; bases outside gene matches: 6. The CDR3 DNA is TGCGCCAGCAGCCGGACAGGGTTTGAGGAAAAACTGTTTTTT. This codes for CASSRTGFEEKLFF.

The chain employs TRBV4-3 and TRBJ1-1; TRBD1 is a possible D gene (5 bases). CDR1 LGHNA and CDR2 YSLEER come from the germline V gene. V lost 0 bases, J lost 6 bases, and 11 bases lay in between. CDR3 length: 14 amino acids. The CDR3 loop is CASSQDRGGSEAFF. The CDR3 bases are TGCGCCAGCAGCCAAGATCGGGGGGGGTCTGAAGCTTTCTTT.

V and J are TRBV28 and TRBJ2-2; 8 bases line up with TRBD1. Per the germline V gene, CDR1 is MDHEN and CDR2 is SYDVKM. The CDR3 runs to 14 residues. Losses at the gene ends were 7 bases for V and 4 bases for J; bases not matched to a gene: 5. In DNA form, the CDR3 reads TGTGCCAGCAAGACAGGGGATTTCACCGGGGAGCTGTTTTTT. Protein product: CASKTGDFTGELFF.